This TCR beta chain was found in a study of T cells in localized non-small cell lung cancer. CDR1 is KGHSH, CDR2 LQKENI, per germline. The ends were cut back, 0 bases at V and 3 bases at J, with 3 bases in the middle. The CDR3 is 13 amino acids. Measured with immunoSEQ multiplex PCR; TCRdb has only the in-frame clones, and not every one. The top ten hold 20% of the sample, which has about 77,000 clones, 85% to 90% seen once. This TCR derives from a woman aged 35-75 years with stage I squamous cell lung carcinoma. The sample here was peripheral blood, taken before any cancer treatment. V gene TRBV18 combines with J gene TRBJ2-1; D call uncertain. In DNA, the CDR3 is TGTGCCAGCTCACCACCATTCTACAATGAGCAGTTCTTC. This gives the protein CASSPPFYNEQFF.